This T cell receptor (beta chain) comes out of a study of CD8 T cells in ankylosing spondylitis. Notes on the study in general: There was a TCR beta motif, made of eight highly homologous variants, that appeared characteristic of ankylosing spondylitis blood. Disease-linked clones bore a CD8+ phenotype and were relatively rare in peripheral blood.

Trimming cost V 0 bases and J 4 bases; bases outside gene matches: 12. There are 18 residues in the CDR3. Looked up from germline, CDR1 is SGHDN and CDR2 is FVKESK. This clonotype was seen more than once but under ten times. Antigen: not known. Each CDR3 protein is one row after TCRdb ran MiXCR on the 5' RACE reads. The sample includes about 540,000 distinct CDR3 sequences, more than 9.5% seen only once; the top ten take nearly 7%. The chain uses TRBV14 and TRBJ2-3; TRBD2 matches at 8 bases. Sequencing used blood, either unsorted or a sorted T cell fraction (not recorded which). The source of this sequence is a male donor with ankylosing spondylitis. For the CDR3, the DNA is TGTGCCAGCAGCCAAGACCTTTTAAGCGGGAGACGGTCAGATACGCAGTATTTT. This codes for CASSQDLLSGRRSDTQYF.